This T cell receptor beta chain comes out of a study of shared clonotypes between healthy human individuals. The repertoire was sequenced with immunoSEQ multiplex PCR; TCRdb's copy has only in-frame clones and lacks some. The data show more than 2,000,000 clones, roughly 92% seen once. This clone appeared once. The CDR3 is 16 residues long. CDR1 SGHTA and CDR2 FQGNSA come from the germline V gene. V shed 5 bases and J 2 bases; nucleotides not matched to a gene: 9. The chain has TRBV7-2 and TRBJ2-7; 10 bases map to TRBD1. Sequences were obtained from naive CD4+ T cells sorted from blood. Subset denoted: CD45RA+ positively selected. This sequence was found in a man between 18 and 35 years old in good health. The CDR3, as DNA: TGTGCCAGCAGCCACCCGGGACAGGGGTTTCCCTACGAGCAGTACTTC. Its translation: CASSHPGQGFPYEQYF.